These T cell receptor beta chains were read from a single sample in a study of beta chain features in type 1 diabetes. The repertoire was sequenced with immunoSEQ multiplex PCR; TCRdb's copy has only in-frame clones and lacks some. The profile shows 300,000 to 400,000 clones, less than 15% of them singletons. Material: naive CD4+ T cells from blood. The receptors originated from a woman younger than 35 with type 1 diabetes. Both conserved end residues are trimmed from each CDR3.

TRBV5-1	TRBJ1-2	ASSLDWANYGYT
TRBV28	TRBJ2-5	ASSRGGRETQY
TRBV12-5	TRBJ2-3	ASGREDTQY
TRBV5-4	TRBJ1-5	ASSLTGGGGNQPQH
TRBV6-5	TRBJ2-1	ASSYGTSGFNEQF
TRBV2	TRBJ2-1	ASSPQGLAGEQF
TRBV30	TRBJ1-2	AWNSRASGGYGYT
TRBV27	TRBJ1-5	ASSLEGAHQPQH
TRBV30	TRBJ1-1	AWRAPTGATEAF
TRBV30	TRBJ2-6	AWKTAGANVLT
TRBV18	TRBJ2-1	ASSPGTSANEQF
TRBV27	TRBJ2-5	ASRRFPFQETQY
TRBV6-5	TRBJ2-4	ASSTAGTSKNIQY
TRBV4-3	TRBJ2-6	ASSQDGRDYSGANVLT
TRBV30	TRBJ1-2	AWKPMRLLMAISGYT
TRBV6-6	TRBJ2-5	ASSPPGTISRETQY
TRBV10-2	TRBJ2-3	ASSEGGRVDTQY
TRBV30	TRBJ2-4	AWSLAAKNIQY
TRBV28	TRBJ2-5	ASRPVRGLQETQY
TRBV6-5	TRBJ2-2	ASSYGIVPGELF
TRBV7-2	TRBJ2-4	ASSLRDRDIQY
TRBV7-6	TRBJ2-1	ASSLSAGRQGEKF
TRBV4-2	TRBJ2-7	ASSQIAGAYEQY
TRBV28	TRBJ2-2	ASSSLAGGTGELF
TRBV30	TRBJ2-7	AWSAPGTGTQGEQY
TRBV5-1	TRBJ2-7	ASSSGQEREQY
TRBV28	TRBJ2-1	ASSARTASSYNEQF
TRBV29-1	TRBJ2-1	SVEDLGTSVYNEQF
TRBV30	TRBJ1-1	AWIRETNTEAF
TRBV18	TRBJ2-5	ASSPASGETQY
TRBV7-9	TRBJ1-2	ASSLGLRGYT
TRBV4-2	TRBJ2-7	ASSQAGGSAYEQY
TRBV13	TRBJ2-1	ASGRLNNEQF
TRBV7-2	TRBJ2-3	ASSLAGGRTDTQY
TRBV25-1	TRBJ2-3	ASSLPGSTDTQY
TRBV27	TRBJ1-5	ASRGQGSNQPQH
TRBV7-8	TRBJ2-7	ASSLVSGRAYEQY
TRBV30	TRBJ2-5	AWSVSFETQY
TRBV30	TRBJ1-1	AWTRDRDTEAF
TRBV5-1	TRBJ2-3	ASSLHQGGDTQY
TRBV18	TRBJ1-5	ASSPSRAGHSNQPQH
TRBV30	TRBJ2-7	AWSLRHHLTYEQY
TRBV5-5	TRBJ2-5	ASSLGAQRAYQETQY
TRBV30	TRBJ1-1	AWREGTENTEAF
TRBV9	TRBJ1-1	ASSATGLNTEAF
TRBV6-6	TRBJ1-2	ASSQEQDYGYT
TRBV18	TRBJ2-5	ASSPFPGTLQETQY
TRBV10-3	TRBJ2-1	AIRDREVHEQF
TRBV28	TRBJ1-1	ASSGGLNTEAF
TRBV11-3	TRBJ2-1	ASSLVSPGLEQF
TRBV15	TRBJ2-3	ATSRGTVVSTDTQY
TRBV5-5	TRBJ2-7	ASSIRDRGDEQY
TRBV28	TRBJ1-1	ASSPGTVPPNTEAF
TRBV7-9	TRBJ2-1	ASSPRVGLGWDEQF